This T cell receptor beta chain originates from a study of blood T cell repertoires in COVID-19. Across the study: COVID-19 samples collected from the United States, Italy and Spain covered acute and convalescent phases. The analysed material was cDNA or gDNA that came from T cells, B-cell-depleted T cells, or PBMCs.

Trimming took 3 bases from V and 4 from J, leaving 17 bases between them. CDR1 is KGHSH and CDR2 is LQKENI in the germline V gene. CDR3 length equals 16 residues. The table came from immunoSEQ multiplex PCR; TCRdb's copy has only in-frame clones and leaves some out. Counted here are roughly 280,000 clones, approximately 81% occurring once; the ten biggest clones make up less than 5%. This receptor was obtained from a man between 60 and 75 years old with acute or convalescent COVID-19. This sequence joins TRBV18 and TRBJ2-3; possibly TRBD2 for D (6 bases). Sequenced input: peripheral blood. Here the CDR3 reads CASSPRRGGHADTQYF. The CDR3 region has the DNA TGTGCCAGCTCACCCCGCCGCGGAGGGCATGCAGATACGCAGTATTTT.